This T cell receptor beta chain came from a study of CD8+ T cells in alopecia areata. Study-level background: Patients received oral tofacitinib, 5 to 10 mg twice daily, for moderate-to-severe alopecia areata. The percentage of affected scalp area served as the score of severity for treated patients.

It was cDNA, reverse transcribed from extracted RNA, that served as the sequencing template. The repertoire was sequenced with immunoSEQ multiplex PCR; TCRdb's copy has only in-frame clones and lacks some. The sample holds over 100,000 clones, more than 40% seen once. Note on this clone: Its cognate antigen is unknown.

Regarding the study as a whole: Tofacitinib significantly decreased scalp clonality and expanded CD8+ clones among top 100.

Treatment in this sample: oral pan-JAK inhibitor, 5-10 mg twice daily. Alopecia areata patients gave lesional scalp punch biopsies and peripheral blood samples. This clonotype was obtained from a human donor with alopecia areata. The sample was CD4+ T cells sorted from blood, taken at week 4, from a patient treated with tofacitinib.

The CDR3 bases are TGCGCCAGCAGCTTAACAGGGCCCCAAGGGGCTTTCTTT. Amino acids: CASSLTGPQGAFF. V usage is TRBV5-1 and J usage is TRBJ1-1, with D maybe TRBD1 (6 bases). V lost 2 bases, J lost 11 bases, and 16 bases lay in between. Germline V gene data show CDR1 as SGHRS and CDR2 as YFSETQ. The CDR3 has 13 residues.